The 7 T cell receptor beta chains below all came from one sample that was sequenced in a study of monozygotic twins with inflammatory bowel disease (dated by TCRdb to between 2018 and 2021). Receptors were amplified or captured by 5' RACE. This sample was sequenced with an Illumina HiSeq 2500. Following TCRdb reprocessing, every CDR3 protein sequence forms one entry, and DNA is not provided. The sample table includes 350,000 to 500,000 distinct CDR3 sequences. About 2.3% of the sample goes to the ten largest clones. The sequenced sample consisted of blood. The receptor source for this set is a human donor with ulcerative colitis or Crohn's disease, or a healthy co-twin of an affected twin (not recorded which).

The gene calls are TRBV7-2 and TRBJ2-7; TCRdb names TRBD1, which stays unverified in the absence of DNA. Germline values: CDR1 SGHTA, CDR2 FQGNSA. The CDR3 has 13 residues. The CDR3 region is CASSLEPGHEQYF.

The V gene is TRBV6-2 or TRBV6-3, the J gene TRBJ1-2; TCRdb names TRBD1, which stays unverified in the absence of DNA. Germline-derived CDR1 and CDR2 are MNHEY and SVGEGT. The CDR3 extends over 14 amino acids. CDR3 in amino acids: CASSSSGQGLGYTF.

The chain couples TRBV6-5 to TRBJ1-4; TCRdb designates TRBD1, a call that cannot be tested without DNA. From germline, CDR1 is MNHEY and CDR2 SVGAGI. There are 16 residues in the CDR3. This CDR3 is CASSSSLGLGREKLFF.

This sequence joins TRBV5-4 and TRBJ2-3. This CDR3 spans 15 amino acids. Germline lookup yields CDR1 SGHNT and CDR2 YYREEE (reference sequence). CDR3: CASSLGQQSTDTQYF.

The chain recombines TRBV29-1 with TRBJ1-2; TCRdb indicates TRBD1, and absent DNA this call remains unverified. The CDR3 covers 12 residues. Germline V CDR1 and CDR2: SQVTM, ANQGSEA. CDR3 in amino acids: CSVEDQGDGYTF.

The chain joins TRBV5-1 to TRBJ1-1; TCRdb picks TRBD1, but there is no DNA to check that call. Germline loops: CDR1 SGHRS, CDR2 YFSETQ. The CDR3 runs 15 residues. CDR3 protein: CASSNRTGKNTEAFF. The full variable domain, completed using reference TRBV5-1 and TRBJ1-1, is KAGVTQTPRYLIKTRGQQVTLSCSPISGHRSVSWYQQTPGQGLQFLFEYFSETQRNKGNFPGRFSGRQFSNSRSEMNVSTLELGDSALYLCASSNRTGKNTEAFFGQGTRLTVV.

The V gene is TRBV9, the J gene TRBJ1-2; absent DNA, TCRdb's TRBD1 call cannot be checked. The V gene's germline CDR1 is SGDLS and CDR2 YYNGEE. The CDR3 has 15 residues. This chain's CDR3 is CASSVGWGTGDGYTF.